Following are 12 T cell receptor beta chains from one sample sequenced in a study of T cell responses to AZD1222 COVID-19 vaccine. This table comes from immunoSEQ multiplex PCR, and its TCRdb copy is limited to in-frame clones, with some not included. Of about 40,000 clones listed, roughly 88% are singletons. The source material was peripheral blood, sampled 28 days after the second dose of the MenACWY control vaccine. Receptor source: an adult who received the MenACWY meningococcal vaccine as a control.

V and J are TRBV30 and TRBJ1-1; D may be TRBD1 (6 bases). CDR1 and CDR2 (germline): GTSNPN, SVGIG (reference sequence). Trimming left V 2 bases short and J 6 bases short, with 19 bases between. The CDR3 spans 15 residues. The CDR3 bases are TGTGCCTGGAGTCCAGGGGTCGGGAGGGCGGCTGAAGCTTTCTTT. It translates to CAWSPGVGRAAEAFF.

The V gene is TRBV10-3, the J gene TRBJ2-2, with 8 bases that match TRBD1. Per the germline V gene, CDR1 is ENHRY and CDR2 is SYGVKD. This CDR3 spans 15 amino acids. The V gene end was trimmed by 6 bases and the J gene end by 2 bases; junction bases not matched to a gene: 5. The CDR3 DNA reads TGTGCCATCAGCCGGGGACAGGCAAACACCGGGGAGCTGTTTTTT. The encoded protein is CAISRGQANTGELFF.

This chain connects TRBV4-1 to TRBJ1-2; TRBD1 might be the D (5 bases). Per germline, CDR1 MGHRA and CDR2 YSYEKL. Trimming removed 0 bases at V and 8 bases at J, with 22 bases between. The CDR3 spans 17 residues. The chain's CDR3 is CASSQDSIRGARLGYTF. In nucleotides, the CDR3 is TGCGCCAGCAGCCAAGATTCGATAAGAGGGGCGCGTTTAGGCTACACCTTC.

The CDR3 loop reads CASSLRQGAFQETQYF. In DNA, the CDR3 is TGTGCCAGCAGCTTGAGACAGGGGGCCTTCCAAGAGACCCAGTACTTC. The chain joins TRBV11-1 to TRBJ2-5; 10 nucleotides agree with TRBD1. J gave up 1 base and V 3 bases, and 5 bases lay outside the gene matches. There are 16 residues in the CDR3. The germline V gene has CDR1 SGHAT and CDR2 FQDESV (reference sequence).

This sequence joins TRBV3-1 (or the pseudogene TRBV3-2) and TRBJ2-7; 7 positions agree with TRBD2. The CDR3 consists of 16 residues. V lost 1 base, J lost 7 bases, and 13 bases stayed unmatched. Germline V gives CDR1 LGHDT, CDR2 YNNKEL (reference sequence). The CDR3 region is CASSQGLAEGYTEQYF. The DNA of the CDR3 is TGTGCCAGCAGCCAAGGGCTAGCGGAGGGATACACAGAGCAGTACTTC.

V and J are TRBV6-2 or TRBV6-3 and TRBJ1-2; TRBD1 matches at 8 bases. Germline values: CDR1 MNHEY, CDR2 SVGEGT. The CDR3 length is 16 residues. The V gene end was trimmed by 3 bases and the J gene end by 4 bases; junction bases not matched to a gene: 10. The CDR3 nucleotides read TGTGCCAGCAGTTATGGGGAGTCAGGGGGCAGCTATGGCTACACCTTC. The encoded protein is CASSYGESGGSYGYTF.

This chain connects TRBV28 to TRBJ1-6; D is perhaps TRBD1 (6 bases). Germline-derived CDR1 and CDR2 are MDHEN and SYDVKM. The germline V and J ends were trimmed by 3 bases and 0 bases, with 9 bases remaining between them. This CDR3 comprises 16 residues. The CDR3: CASSFGGASYNSPLHF. The CDR3 nucleotides read TGTGCCAGCAGTTTTGGGGGGGCCTCCTATAATTCACCCCTCCACTTT.

The chain combines TRBV7-9 with TRBJ2-5; 7 bases fit TRBD2. CDR3 length equals 13 residues. Germline lookup yields CDR1 SEHNR and CDR2 FQNEAQ (reference sequence). V lost 4 bases to trimming and J lost 4 bases; unmatched junction nucleotides: 3. The CDR3 protein is CASSSTGGETQYF. DNA for the CDR3: TGTGCCAGCAGCTCCACGGGAGGAGAGACCCAGTACTTC.

This sequence joins TRBV19 and TRBJ2-3; TRBD2 matches at 10 bases. The length of the CDR3 is 16 residues. V lost 5 bases to trimming and J lost 2 bases; unmatched junction nucleotides: 7. Germline CDR1 LNHDA, CDR2 SQIVND (reference sequence). The CDR3 spells CASSPLAGAYTDTQYF. The CDR3 nucleotides read TGTGCCAGTAGTCCGCTAGCGGGAGCATACACAGATACGCAGTATTTT.

The CDR3 DNA follows: TGTGCCAGCAGCGCTCTAGCGGGAGCCACCGGGGAGCTGTTTTTT. Its protein is CASSALAGATGELFF. This rearrangement joins TRBV7-2 to TRBJ2-2, with 10 bases matching TRBD2. Germline CDR1 reads SGHTA; CDR2 reads FQGNSA. V dropped 5 bases and J dropped 4; count of bases not matched to a gene: 4. This CDR3 is 15 amino acids long.

This chain connects TRBV29-1 to TRBJ2-3; no clear D gene. V lost 5 bases, J lost 8 bases, and 14 bases lay in between. Germline V lookup: CDR1 SQVTM, CDR2 ANQGSEA. There are 12 residues in the CDR3. Here the CDR3 reads CSVRLPDRTQYF. The CDR3 DNA sequence: TGCAGCGTTCGACTCCCGGACCGTACGCAGTATTTT.

V is TRBV19 and J is TRBJ2-2; 10 bases are shared with TRBD2. CDR1 LNHDA and CDR2 SQIVND come from the germline V gene (reference sequence). This CDR3 is built from 14 residues. Trimming removed 8 bases from V and 3 bases from J; junction bases left unmatched: 3. The CDR3 nucleotides read TGTGCCAGTGAGCGGGGGGGTTACACCGGGGAGCTGTTTTTT. This encodes CASERGGYTGELFF.